The present entry profiles one T cell receptor (beta chain) with its context. These data come from a study of blood T cell repertoires in COVID-19. Study information: Researchers got acute and convalescent COVID-19 samples from the United States, Italy and Spain. T cells, B-cell-depleted T cells, or PBMCs provided the cDNA or gDNA that served as material.

Authors' methods: Reference gene primer amplification in the assay estimated nucleated cell counts. Here immunoSEQ multiplex PCR was the method, and the copy in TCRdb shows in-frame clones only, minus some. Clone size and V and J calls were adopted from that table, with D and trimming inferred from the DNA. This sample has under 20,000 clones; roughly 84% occur once, and the top ten carry roughly 10%. The CDR3 runs 15 residues. Trimming left V 0 bases short and J 5 bases short, with 13 bases between. In germline, CDR1 is LGHNA, CDR2 YSLEER. The sequenced sample was peripheral blood. The chain links TRBV4-3 to TRBJ1-2; TRBD1 is a possible D gene (6 bases). This clonotype originated in a human donor in a cohort sampled during active COVID-19. The chain's CDR3 is CASSQERSQGYGYTF. CDR3 in DNA: TGCGCCAGCAGCCAAGAACGGTCCCAGGGGTATGGCTACACCTTC.